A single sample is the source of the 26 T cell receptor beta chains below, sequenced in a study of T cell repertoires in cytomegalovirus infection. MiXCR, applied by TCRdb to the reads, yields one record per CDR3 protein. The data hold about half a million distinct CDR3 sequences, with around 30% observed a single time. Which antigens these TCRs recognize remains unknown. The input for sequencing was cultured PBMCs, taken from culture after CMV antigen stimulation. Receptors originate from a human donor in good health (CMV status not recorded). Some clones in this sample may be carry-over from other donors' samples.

The CDR3 region has the DNA TGCGCCAGCAGCTTGGAAGGGATCGGGGAGCTGTTTTTT. Amino acid sequence: CASSLEGIGELFF. The gene calls are TRBV5-1 and TRBJ2-2; no firm D call. The CDR3 covers 13 residues. Germline CDR1 and CDR2: SGHRS and YFSETQ. V gave up 0 bases and J gave up 7 bases, with 7 bases separating them.

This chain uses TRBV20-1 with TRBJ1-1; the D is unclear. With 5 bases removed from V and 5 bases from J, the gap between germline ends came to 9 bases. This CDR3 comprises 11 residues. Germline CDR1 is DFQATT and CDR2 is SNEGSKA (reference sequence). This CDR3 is CSALEETEAFF. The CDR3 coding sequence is TGCAGTGCTTTGGAGGAGACTGAAGCTTTCTTT.

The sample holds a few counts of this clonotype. The CDR3 sequence: CASSPASGLYNEQFF. DNA of the CDR3: TGTGCCAGCAGCCCCGCTAGCGGTCTTTACAATGAGCAGTTCTTC. The V call is TRBV7-2, the J call TRBJ2-1; 7 positions agree with TRBD2. J was trimmed by 4 bases and V by 5 bases; bases with no gene match: 8. Germline CDR1 is SGHTA and CDR2 is FQGNSA. This CDR3 has 15 residues. Combining the CDR3 with reference TRBV7-2 and TRBJ2-1 gives the whole variable domain GAGVSQSPSNKVTEKGKDVELRCDPISGHTALYWYRQSLGQGLEFLIYFQGNSAPDKSGLPSDRFSAERTGGSVSTLTIQRTQQEDSAVYLCASSPASGLYNEQFFGPGTRLTVL.

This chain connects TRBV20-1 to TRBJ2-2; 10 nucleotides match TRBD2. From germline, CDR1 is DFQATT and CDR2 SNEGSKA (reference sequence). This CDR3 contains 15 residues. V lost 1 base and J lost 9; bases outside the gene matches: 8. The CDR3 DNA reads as TGCAGTGCTAGAGTGTCTAGCGGGAGTTTACGGGAGCTGTTTTTT. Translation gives CSARVSSGSLRELFF.

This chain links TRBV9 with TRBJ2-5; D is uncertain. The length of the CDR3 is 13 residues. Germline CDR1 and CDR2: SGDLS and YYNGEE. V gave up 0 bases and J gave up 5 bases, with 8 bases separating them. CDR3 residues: CASSVALTETQYF. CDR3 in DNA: TGTGCCAGCAGCGTAGCTCTTACGGAGACCCAGTACTTC. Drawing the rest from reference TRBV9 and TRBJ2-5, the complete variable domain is DSGVTQTPKHLITATGQRVTLRCSPRSGDLSVYWYQQSLDQGLQFLIQYYNGEERAKGNILERFSAQQFPDLHSELNLSSLELGDSALYFCASSVALTETQYFGPGTRLLVL.

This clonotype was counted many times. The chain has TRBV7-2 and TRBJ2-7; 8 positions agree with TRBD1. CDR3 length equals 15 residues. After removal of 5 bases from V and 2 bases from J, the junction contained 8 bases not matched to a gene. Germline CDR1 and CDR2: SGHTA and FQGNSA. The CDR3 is CASSPDRGSAYEQYF. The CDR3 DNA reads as TGTGCCAGCAGCCCCGACAGGGGCAGTGCCTACGAGCAGTACTTC.

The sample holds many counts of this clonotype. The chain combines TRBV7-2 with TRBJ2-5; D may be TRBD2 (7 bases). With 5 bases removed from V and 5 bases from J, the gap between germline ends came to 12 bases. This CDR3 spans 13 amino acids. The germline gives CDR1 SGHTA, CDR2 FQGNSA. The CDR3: CASSPGGKETQYF. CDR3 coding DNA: TGTGCCAGCAGCCCGGGGGGCAAGGAGACCCAGTACTTC.

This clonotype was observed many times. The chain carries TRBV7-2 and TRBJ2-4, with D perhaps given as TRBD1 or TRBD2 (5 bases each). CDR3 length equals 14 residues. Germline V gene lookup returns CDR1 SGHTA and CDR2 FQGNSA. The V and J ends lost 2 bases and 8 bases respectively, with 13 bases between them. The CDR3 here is CASSLFEGKDIQYF. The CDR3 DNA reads TGTGCCAGCAGCTTATTCGAGGGGAAGGACATTCAGTACTTC.

This chain's CDR3 is CASSQFSQGKGYEQYF. DNA of the CDR3: TGTGCCAGCAGCCAATTTTCACAGGGGAAGGGGTACGAGCAGTACTTC. V usage is TRBV4-2 and J usage is TRBJ2-7; 7 bases are a match to TRBD1. Losses at the gene ends were 2 bases for V and 4 bases for J; bases not matched to a gene: 11. The germline gives CDR1 LGHNA, CDR2 YNFKEQ. The CDR3 covers 16 residues.

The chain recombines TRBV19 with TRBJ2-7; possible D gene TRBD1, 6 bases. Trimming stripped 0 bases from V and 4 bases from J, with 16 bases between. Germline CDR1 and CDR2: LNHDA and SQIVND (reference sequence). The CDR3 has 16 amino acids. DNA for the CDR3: TGTGCCAGTAGTATAGATGGGGGCATAAGAGGATACGAGCAGTACTTC. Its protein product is CASSIDGGIRGYEQYF.

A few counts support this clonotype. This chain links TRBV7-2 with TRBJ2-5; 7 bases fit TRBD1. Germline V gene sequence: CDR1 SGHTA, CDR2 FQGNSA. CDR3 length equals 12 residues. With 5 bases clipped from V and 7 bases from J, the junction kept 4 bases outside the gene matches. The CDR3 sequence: CASSPRQGTQYF. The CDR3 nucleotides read TGTGCCAGCAGCCCAAGACAGGGGACCCAGTACTTC.

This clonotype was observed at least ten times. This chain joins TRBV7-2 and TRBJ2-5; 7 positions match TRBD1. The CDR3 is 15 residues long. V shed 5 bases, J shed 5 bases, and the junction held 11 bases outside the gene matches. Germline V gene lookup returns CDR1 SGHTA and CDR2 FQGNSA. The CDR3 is CASSPRQGSRETQYF. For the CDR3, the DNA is TGTGCCAGCAGCCCCCGACAGGGATCAAGGGAGACCCAGTACTTC. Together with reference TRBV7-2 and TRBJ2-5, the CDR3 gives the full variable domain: GAGVSQSPSNKVTEKGKDVELRCDPISGHTALYWYRQSLGQGLEFLIYFQGNSAPDKSGLPSDRFSAERTGGSVSTLTIQRTQQEDSAVYLCASSPRQGSRETQYFGPGTRLLVL.

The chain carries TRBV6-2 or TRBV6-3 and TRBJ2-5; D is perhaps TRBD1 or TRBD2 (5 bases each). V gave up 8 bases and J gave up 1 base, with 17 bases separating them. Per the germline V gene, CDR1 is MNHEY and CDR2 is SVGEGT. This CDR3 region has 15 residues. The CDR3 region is CASGAAVGTQETQYF. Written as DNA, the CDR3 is TGTGCCAGCGGTGCGGCCGTTGGGACCCAAGAGACCCAGTACTTC.

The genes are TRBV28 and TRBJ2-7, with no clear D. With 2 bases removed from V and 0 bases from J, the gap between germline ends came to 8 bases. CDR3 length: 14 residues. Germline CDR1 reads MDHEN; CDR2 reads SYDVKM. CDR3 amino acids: CASSLVHSSYEQYF. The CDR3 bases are TGTGCCAGCAGTTTAGTTCACAGCTCCTACGAGCAGTACTTC.

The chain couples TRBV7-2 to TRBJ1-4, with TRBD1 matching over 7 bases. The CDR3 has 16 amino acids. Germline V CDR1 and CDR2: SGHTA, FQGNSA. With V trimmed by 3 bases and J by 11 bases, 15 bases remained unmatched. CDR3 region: CASSFWRPAGGGKLFF. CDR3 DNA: TGTGCCAGCAGCTTTTGGCGCCCGGCAGGGGGAGGGAAACTGTTTTTT. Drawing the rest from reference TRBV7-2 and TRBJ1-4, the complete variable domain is GAGVSQSPSNKVTEKGKDVELRCDPISGHTALYWYRQSLGQGLEFLIYFQGNSAPDKSGLPSDRFSAERTGGSVSTLTIQRTQQEDSAVYLCASSFWRPAGGGKLFFGSGTQLSVL.

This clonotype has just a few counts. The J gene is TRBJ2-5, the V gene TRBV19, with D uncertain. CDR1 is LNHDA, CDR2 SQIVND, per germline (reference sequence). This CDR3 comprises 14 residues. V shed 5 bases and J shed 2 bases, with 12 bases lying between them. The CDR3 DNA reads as TGTGCCAGTAGTCAGAACCGGCCTCAAGAGACCCAGTACTTC. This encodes CASSQNRPQETQYF.

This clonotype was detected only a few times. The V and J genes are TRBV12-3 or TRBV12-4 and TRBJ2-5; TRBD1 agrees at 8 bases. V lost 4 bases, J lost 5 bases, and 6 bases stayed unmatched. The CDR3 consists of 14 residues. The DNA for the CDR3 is TGTGCCAGCAGTTCCCAGGGGGCCGGTGAGACCCAGTACTTC. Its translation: CASSSQGAGETQYF.

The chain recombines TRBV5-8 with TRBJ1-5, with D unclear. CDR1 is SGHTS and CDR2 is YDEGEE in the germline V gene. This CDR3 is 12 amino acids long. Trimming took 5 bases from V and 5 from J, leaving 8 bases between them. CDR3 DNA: TGTGCCAGCAGTTTCGGTTATCAGCCCCAGCATTTT. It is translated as CASSFGYQPQHF.

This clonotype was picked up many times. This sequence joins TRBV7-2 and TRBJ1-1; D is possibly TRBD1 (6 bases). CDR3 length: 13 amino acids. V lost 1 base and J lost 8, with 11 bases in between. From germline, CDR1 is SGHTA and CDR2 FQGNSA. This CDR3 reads CASSLDDRSEAFF. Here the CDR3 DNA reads TGTGCCAGCAGCTTAGATGACAGGTCGGAAGCTTTCTTT.

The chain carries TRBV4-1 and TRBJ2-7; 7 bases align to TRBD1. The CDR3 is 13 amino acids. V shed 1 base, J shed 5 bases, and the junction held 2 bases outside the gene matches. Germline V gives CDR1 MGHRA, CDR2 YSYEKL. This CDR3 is CASSQGQGDEQYV. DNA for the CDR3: TGCGCCAGCAGCCAAGGACAGGGCGACGAGCAGTACGTC.

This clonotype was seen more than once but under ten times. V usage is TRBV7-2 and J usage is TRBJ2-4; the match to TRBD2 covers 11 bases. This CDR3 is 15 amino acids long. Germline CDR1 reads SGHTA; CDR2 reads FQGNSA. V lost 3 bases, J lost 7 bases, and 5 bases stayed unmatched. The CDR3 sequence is CASSLILAGVNIQYF. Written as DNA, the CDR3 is TGTGCCAGCAGCTTGATACTAGCGGGAGTGAACATTCAGTACTTC.

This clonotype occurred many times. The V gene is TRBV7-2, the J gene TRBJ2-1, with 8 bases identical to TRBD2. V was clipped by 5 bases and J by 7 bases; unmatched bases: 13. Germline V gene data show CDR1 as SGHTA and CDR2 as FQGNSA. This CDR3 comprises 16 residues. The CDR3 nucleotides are TGTGCCAGCAGCAAAGATCTGGCGGGAGGCGTAAATGAGCAGTTCTTC. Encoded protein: CASSKDLAGGVNEQFF. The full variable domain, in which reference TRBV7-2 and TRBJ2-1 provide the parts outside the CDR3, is GAGVSQSPSNKVTEKGKDVELRCDPISGHTALYWYRQSLGQGLEFLIYFQGNSAPDKSGLPSDRFSAERTGGSVSTLTIQRTQQEDSAVYLCASSKDLAGGVNEQFFGPGTRLTVL.

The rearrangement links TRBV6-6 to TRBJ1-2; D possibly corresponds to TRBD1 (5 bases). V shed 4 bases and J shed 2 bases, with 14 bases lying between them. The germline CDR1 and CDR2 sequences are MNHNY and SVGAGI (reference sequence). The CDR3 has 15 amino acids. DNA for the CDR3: TGTGCCAGCAGTTCCCTTACCAGGGTGAACTATGGCTACACCTTC. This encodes CASSSLTRVNYGYTF.

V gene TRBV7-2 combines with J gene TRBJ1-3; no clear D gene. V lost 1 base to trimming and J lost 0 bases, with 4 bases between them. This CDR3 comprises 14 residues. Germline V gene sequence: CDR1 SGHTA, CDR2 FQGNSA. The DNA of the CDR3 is TGTGCCAGCAGCTTAGTAGACTCTGGAAACACCATATATTTT. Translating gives CASSLVDSGNTIYF.

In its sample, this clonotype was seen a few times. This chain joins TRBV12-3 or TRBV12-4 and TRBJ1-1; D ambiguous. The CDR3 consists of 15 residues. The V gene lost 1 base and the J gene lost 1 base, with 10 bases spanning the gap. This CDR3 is CASSLVSARNTEAFF. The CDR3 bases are TGTGCCAGCAGTTTAGTGTCAGCTAGGAACACTGAAGCTTTCTTT.

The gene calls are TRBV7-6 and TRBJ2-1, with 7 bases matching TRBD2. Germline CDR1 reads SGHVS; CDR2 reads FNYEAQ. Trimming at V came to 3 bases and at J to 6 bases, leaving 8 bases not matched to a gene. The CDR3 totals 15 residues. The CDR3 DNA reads TGTGCCAGCAGCTTCCTGACTAGCATGGTCAATGAGCAGTTCTTC. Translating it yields CASSFLTSMVNEQFF.